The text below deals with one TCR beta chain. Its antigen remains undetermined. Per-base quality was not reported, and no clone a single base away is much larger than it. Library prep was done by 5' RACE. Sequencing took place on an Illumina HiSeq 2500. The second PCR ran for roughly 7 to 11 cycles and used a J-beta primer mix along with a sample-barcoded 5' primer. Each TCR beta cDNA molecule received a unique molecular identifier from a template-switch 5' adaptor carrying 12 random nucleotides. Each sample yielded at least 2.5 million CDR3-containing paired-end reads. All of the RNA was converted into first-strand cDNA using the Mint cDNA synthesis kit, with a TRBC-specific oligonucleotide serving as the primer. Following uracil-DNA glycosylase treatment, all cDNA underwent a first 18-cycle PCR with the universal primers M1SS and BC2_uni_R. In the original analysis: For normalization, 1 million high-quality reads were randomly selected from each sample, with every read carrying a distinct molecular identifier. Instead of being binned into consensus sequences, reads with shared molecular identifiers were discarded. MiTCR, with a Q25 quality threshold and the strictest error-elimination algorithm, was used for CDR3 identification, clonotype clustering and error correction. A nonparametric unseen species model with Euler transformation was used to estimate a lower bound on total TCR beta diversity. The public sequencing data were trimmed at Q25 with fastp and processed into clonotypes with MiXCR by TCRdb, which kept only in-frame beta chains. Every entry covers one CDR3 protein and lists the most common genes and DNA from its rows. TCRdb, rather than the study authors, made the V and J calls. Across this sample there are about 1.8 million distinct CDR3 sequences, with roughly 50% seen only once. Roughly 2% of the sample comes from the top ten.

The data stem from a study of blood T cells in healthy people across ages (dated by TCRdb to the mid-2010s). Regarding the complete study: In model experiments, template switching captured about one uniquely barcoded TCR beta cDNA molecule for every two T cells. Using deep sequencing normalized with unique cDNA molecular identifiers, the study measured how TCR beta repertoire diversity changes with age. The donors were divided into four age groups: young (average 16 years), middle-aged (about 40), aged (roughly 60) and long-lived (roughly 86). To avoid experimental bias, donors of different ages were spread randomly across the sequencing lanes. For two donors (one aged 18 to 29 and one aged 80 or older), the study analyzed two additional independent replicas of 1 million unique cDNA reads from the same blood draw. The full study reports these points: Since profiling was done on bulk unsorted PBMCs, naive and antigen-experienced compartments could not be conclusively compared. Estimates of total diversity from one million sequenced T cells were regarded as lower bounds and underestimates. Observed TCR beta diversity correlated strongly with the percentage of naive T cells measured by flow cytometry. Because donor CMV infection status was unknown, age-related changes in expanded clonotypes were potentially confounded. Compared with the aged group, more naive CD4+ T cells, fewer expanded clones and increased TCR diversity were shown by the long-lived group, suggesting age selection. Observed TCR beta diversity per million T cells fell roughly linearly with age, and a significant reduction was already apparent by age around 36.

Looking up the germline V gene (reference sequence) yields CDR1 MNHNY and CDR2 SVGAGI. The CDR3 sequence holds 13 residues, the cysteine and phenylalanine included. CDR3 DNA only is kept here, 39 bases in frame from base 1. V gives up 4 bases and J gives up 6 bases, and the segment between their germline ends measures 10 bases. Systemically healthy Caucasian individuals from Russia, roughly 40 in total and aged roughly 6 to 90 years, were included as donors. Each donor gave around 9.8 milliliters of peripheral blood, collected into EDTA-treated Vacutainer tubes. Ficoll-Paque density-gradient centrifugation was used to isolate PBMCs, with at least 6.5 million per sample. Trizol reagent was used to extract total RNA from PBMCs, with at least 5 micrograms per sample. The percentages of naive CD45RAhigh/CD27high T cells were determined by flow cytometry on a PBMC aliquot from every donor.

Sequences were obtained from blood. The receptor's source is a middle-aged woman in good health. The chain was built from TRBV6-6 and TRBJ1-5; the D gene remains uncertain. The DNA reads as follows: TGTGCCAGCAGTTCCCACGATGGTCAGCCCCAGCATTTT. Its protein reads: CASSSHDGQPQHF.